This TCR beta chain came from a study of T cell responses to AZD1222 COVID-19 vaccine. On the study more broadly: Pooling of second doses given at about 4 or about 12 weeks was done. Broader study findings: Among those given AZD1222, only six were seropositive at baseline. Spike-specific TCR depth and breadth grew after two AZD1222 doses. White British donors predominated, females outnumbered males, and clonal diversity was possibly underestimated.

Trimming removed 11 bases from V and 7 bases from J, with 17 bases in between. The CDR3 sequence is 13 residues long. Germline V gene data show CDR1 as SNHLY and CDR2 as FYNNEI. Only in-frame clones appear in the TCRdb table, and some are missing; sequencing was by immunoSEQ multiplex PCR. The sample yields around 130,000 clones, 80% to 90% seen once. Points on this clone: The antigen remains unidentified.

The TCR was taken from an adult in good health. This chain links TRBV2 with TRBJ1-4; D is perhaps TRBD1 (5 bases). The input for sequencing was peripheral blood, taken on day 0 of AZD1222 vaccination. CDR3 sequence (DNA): TGTGCCGGCTCAGGGACGGCGGGTGAAAAACTGTTTTTT. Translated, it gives CAGSGTAGEKLFF.